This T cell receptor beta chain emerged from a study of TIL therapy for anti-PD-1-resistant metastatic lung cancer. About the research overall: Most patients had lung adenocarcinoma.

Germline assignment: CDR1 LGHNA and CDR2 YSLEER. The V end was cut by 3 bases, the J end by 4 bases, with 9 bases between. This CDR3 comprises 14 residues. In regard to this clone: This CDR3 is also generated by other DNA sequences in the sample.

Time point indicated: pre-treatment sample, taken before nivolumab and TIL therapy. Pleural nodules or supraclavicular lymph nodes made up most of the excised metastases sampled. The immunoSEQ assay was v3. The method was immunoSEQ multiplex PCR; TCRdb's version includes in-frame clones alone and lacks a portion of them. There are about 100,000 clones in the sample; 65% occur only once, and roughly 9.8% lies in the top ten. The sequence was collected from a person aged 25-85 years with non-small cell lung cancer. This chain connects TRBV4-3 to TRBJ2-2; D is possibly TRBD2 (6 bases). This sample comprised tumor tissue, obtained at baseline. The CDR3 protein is CASSQGGLTGELFF. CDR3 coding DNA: TGCGCCAGCAGCCAGGGGGGACTCACCGGGGAGCTGTTTTTT.